This T cell receptor (beta chain) is from a study of blood T cell repertoires in COVID-19 (dated by TCRdb to 2020 to 2021). For the wider study: Samples covering the acute and convalescent phases of COVID-19 were provided by collaborators in the United States, Italy and Spain. The material from the prospective study consisted of cDNA or gDNA derived from T cells, B-cell-depleted T cells, or PBMCs. The dataset comprised deeply sampled blood TCRbeta repertoires from subjects exposed to, actively infected with, or recovered from COVID-19. The repertoires were released in a freely available public database meant as a resource for research on the immune response to SARS-CoV-2. The samples were drawn from the first 160 participants of the ongoing ImmuneRACE study and from 950 to 1,500 subjects provided by 6 global collaborators. Nearly every sample came with metadata listing a de-identified subject ID, COVID-19 status, age in years and sex. Where available, HLA class I and class II types were obtained from metadata supplied by the sample provider rather than from assay-based typing.

The germline V end is reduced by 0 bases and the J end by 0 bases; junction bases left unmatched: 1. The germline V gene encodes CDR1 LGHDT and CDR2 YNNKEL (reference sequence). Taken from cysteine to phenylalanine, the CDR3 has 15 residues. CDR3 DNA is the only sequence kept; it has 45 bases, read in frame from the first base. The paper as a whole reports these results and caveats: The quantity of clinical and demographic metadata differed by source and by participant and was supplied without curation.

Whole blood was collected in K2EDTA tubes by collaborating institutions according to the institutions' own protocols. Collaborator samples were shipped for TCRbeta analysis as frozen whole blood, isolated PBMCs, or DNA extracted from either sample type. TCRbeta CDR3 regions were amplified from genomic DNA using the immunoSEQ Assay, a bias-controlled multiplex PCR. On the authors' methods: The number of nucleated cells in each sample was estimated by amplification of reference gene primers within the assay. To quantify the absolute abundance of each unique TCRbeta CDR3 rearrangement, sequence reads were collapsed and filtered. For each sample, productive Simpson clonality was calculated as the square root of Simpson's diversity index over productive rearrangements. TCRdb took over this immuneACCESS table, retaining in-frame rearrangements with V and J assigned. Such tables are incomplete; in checked studies, under half of the missing clones stem from an unresolved V gene, and the remainder is unexplained. Clone size and the V and J calls come from that table; the DNA yielded D and trimming. The sample yields a few hundred thousand clones; approximately 86% were counted once. Roughly 3.1% of the sample belongs to the ten largest clones.

Comment on this clone: Its antigen is currently not known. No qualities accompany the bases; no much larger clone lies one base away.

The source of this sequence is a woman aged 18 to 35 with acute or convalescent COVID-19. The specimen sequenced was peripheral blood. This chain joins TRBV3-1 (or the pseudogene TRBV3-2) to TRBJ2-7; 8 junctional bases match TRBD2. DNA sequence: TGTGCCAGCAGCCAAGACGGGGGGGGCTCCTACGAGCAGTACTTC. It translates to CASSQDGGGSYEQYF.